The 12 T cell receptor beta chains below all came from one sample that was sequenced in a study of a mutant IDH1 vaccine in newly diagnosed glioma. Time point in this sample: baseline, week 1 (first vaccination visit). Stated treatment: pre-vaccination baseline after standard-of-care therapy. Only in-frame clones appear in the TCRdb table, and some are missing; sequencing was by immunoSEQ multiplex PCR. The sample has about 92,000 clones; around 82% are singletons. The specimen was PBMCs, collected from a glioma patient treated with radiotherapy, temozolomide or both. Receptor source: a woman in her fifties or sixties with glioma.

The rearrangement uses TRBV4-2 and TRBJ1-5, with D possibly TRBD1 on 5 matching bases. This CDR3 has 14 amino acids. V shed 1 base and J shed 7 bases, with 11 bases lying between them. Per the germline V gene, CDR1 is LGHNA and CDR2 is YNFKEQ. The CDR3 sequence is CASSQARGTQPQHF. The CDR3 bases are TGTGCCAGCAGCCAAGCGCGGGGGACGCAGCCCCAGCATTTT.

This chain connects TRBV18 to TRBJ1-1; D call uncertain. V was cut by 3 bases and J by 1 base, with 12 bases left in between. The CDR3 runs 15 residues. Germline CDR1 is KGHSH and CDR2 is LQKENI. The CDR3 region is CASSPTRSENTEAFF. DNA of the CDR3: TGTGCCAGCTCACCTACACGGAGTGAGAACACTGAAGCTTTCTTT.

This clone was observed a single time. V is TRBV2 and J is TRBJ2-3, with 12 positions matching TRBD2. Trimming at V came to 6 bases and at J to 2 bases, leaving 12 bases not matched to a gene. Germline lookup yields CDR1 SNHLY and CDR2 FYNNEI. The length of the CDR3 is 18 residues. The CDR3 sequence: CASRRLAGDPTDTDTQYF. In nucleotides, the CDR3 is TGTGCCAGCAGACGACTAGCGGGGGACCCAACCGACACAGATACGCAGTATTTT.

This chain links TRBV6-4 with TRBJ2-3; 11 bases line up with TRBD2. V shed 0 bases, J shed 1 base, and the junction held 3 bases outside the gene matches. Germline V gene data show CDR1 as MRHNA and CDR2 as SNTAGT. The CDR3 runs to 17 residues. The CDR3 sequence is CASSDSSGGAGTDTQYF. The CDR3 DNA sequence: TGTGCCAGCAGTGACTCTAGCGGGGGGGCCGGCACAGATACGCAGTATTTT.

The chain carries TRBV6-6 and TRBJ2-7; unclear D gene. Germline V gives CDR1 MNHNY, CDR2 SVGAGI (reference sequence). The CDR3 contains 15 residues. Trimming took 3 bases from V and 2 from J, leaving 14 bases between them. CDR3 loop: CASSYEALITYEQYF. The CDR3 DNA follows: TGTGCCAGCAGTTATGAGGCTCTTATCACCTACGAGCAGTACTTC.

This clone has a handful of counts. CDR3 in amino acids: CASSQQRNTEAFF. CDR3 sequence (DNA): TGTGCCAGCAGCCAGCAGAGGAACACTGAAGCTTTCTTT. The rearrangement uses TRBV11-2 and TRBJ1-1; no definite D call. V was clipped by 5 bases and J by 1 base, with 8 bases between them. The CDR3 extends over 13 amino acids. Germline V CDR1 and CDR2: SGHAT, FQNNGV. The whole variable domain, remainder taken from reference TRBV11-2 and TRBJ1-1, is EAGVAQSPRYKIIEKRQSVAFWCNPISGHATLYWYQQILGQGPKLLIQFQNNGVVDDSQLPKDRFSAERLKGVDSTLKIQPAKLEDSAVYLCASSQQRNTEAFFGQGTRLTVV.

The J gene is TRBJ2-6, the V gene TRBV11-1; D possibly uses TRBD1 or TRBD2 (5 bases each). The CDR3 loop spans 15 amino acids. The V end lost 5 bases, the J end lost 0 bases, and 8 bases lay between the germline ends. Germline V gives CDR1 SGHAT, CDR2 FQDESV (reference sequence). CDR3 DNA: TGTGCCAGCAGCCGGGGCCCCTCTGGGGCCAACGTCCTGACTTTC. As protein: CASSRGPSGANVLTF.

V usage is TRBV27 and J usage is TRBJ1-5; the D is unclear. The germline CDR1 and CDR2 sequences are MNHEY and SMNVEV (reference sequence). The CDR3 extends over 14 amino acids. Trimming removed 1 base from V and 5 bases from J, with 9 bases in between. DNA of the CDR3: TGTGCCAGCAGTTTATGGGCTTCCCATCAGCCCCAGCATTTT. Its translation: CASSLWASHQPQHF.

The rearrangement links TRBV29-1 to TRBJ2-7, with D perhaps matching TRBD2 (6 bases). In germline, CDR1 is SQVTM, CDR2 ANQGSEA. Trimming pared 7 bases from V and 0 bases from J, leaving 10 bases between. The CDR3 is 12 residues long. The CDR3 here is CSGGLSSYEQYF. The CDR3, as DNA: TGCAGCGGGGGACTGAGCTCCTACGAGCAGTACTTC.

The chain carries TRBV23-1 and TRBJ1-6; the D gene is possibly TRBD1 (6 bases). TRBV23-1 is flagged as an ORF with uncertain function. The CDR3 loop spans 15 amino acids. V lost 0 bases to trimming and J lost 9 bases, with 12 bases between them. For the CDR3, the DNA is TGCGCCAGCAGTCAATCTTCCAGGGGACGTTCACCCCTCCACTTT. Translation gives CASSQSSRGRSPLHF.

CDR3 nucleotides: TGTGCCAGCAGCCGGGACAGGGTCACTGAAGCTTTCTTT. This translates into CASSRDRVTEAFF. The genes are TRBV6-1 and TRBJ1-1; TRBD1 matches at 9 bases. The germline CDR1 and CDR2 sequences are MNHNS and SASEGT. The CDR3 has 13 amino acids. Trimming took 6 bases from V and 4 from J; bases not matched to a gene: 3.

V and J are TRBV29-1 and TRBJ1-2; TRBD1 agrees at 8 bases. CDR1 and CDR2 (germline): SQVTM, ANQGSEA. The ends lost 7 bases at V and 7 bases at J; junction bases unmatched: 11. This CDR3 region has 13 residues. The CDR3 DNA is TGCAGCGCCAGGACAGGGTTTGTTCCTGGCTACACCTTC. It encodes CSARTGFVPGYTF.